This T cell receptor beta chain derives from a study of T cell repertoires in cytomegalovirus infection. In the study overall: Alongside well-studied HLA-B-restricted CMV epitopes, recently identified HLA-C-restricted CMV epitopes were also used. Indications came from public TCR beta signatures; they pointed to CMV infection and to a matching HLA type.

General observations from the study: What dominated the ex vivo response were HLA-C-restricted CMV-specific TCR beta clonotypes. CMV carriers having the relevant HLA were flagged by cumulative public TCR beta family frequency.

Regarding this clonotype: No antigen is known for it.

From the reads, TCRdb called clonotypes with MiXCR, one entry per CDR3 protein. The data contain approximately 730,000 distinct CDR3 sequences, roughly 29% of them singletons. Deletions cut 4 bases from V and 3 bases from J, with 16 bases between. Germline lookup yields CDR1 MGHRA and CDR2 YSYEKL. This CDR3 spans 15 amino acids. This clonotype was obtained from a human donor in good health (CMV status not recorded). Some clones in this sample may be carry-over from other donors' samples. The starting material was cultured CD8+ T cells from PBMCs, obtained from culture after CMV antigen stimulation. The chain is built from TRBV4-1 and TRBJ2-7; TRBD1 might be the D (6 bases). The CDR3 loop is CASSRSLGTYYEQYF. The CDR3 nucleotides read TGCGCCAGCAGCCGATCGTTGGGGACATACTACGAGCAGTACTTC.